Included here is one T cell receptor beta chain sequence, with context. Its target antigen remains unknown. Base qualities are not provided; no much larger clone lies one nucleotide away. These data originate in a study of T cell repertoires in cytomegalovirus infection (dated by TCRdb to the late 2010s). Describing the broader study: Donor HLA type was relevant to the analysis, because carriage of CMV infection together with the matching HLA type was indicated by public TCR beta signatures.

Sequencing used an Illumina HiSeq 1500. TCRdb took the public reads, trimmed them with fastp at Q25, ran MiXCR for clone calling and kept in-frame beta chains. Each CDR3 protein gets just one entry, which takes the most common genes and DNA from the rows behind it. The sample contains 600,000 to 800,000 distinct CDR3 sequences, approximately 24% of them found a single time. The leading ten clones occupy 7% to 9% of the sample. CDR1 and CDR2 are read off the germline V gene (reference sequence) as MNHEY and SMNVEV. The CDR3, cysteine through phenylalanine, is 14 amino acids long. CDR3 DNA only is kept here, 42 bases in frame from base 1. V was cut back by 5 bases and J by 0 bases, leaving a gap of 8 bases between them. The paper's findings and limits, for the study overall: Cumulative frequency of public TCR beta family members discriminated carriers of CMV infection plus the relevant HLA type in this cohort and an independent approximately 360-donor cohort. The ex vivo response was dominated by HLA-C-restricted CMV-specific TCR beta clonotypes, and the single most frequent clonotype in two of eight donors was supplied by these HLA-C-restricted clonotypes.

The sequence derives from a human donor in good health (CMV status not recorded). Some clones in this sample may be carry-over from other donors' samples. The sequence is built from TRBV27 and TRBJ2-1; no D segment can be confidently identified. The sequenced sample consisted of CD8+ T cells from PBMCs. The bases read TGTGCCAGCAGTACAGCGAGCTCCTACAATGAGCAGTTCTTC. It codes for CASSTASSYNEQFF.